This TCR beta chain derives from a study of cytomegalovirus exposure and HLA in healthy donors. Vbeta (60) and Jbeta (13) primers were used in the PCR. Measured with immunoSEQ multiplex PCR; TCRdb has only the in-frame clones, and not every one. This sample has over 150,000 clones, with roughly 82% found just once. The V segment lost 2 bases and the J segment 2 bases; nucleotides outside the gene matches: 1. Germline values: CDR1 SGDLS, CDR2 YYNGEE. This CDR3 is 14 amino acids long. The chain links TRBV9 to TRBJ1-3; 7 bases line up with TRBD1. The TCR comes from a man over 45 in good health and CMV-seropositive. The sequencing input was PBMCs. The CDR3 nucleotides are TGTGCCAGCAGCGTTACAGGGGCTGGAAACACCATATATTTT. Encoded protein: CASSVTGAGNTIYF.